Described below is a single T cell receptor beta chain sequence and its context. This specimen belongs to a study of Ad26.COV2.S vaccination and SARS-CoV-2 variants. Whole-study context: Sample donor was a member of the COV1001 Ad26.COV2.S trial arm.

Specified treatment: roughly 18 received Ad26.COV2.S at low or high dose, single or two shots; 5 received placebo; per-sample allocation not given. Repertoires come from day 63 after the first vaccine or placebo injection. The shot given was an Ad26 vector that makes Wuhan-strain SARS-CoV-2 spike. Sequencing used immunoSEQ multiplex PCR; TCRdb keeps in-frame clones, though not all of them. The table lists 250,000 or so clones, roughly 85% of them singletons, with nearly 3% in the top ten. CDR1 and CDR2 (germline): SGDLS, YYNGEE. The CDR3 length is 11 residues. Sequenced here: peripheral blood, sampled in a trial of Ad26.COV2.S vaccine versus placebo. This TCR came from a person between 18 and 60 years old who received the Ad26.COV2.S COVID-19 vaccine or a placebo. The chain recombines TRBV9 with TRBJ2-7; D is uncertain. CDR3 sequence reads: CASSVSRRTAV. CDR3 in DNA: TGTGCCAGCAGCGTAAGCAGGCGTACGGCCGTC.